The clone carrying this TCR beta chain was recorded at least ten times. The V gene's germline CDR1 is LGHNA and CDR2 YSLEER. Trimming removed 0 bases at V and 0 bases at J, with 9 bases between. The CDR3 has 16 residues. TCRdb recomputed calls from the 5' RACE reads with MiXCR, one row per CDR3 protein. In the table there are 25,000 to 35,000 distinct CDR3 sequences, less than 6% of which are singletons. This sample was taken from a study of early T cells in non-severe SARS-CoV-2 infection. Whole-study context: Bulk RNA taken from unsorted whole blood was sequenced, leaving chains unpaired.

This material consisted of whole blood, taken at baseline. J is TRBJ1-5 and V is TRBV4-3, with a possible D match to TRBD1 (5 bases). This receptor was identified in an adult who was a healthcare worker with PCR-confirmed SARS-CoV-2 infection or an uninfected control (not recorded which). CDR3 sequence: CASSQDWGTSNQPQHF. DNA of the CDR3: TGCGCCAGCAGCCAAGATTGGGGGACTAGCAATCAGCCCCAGCATTTT.